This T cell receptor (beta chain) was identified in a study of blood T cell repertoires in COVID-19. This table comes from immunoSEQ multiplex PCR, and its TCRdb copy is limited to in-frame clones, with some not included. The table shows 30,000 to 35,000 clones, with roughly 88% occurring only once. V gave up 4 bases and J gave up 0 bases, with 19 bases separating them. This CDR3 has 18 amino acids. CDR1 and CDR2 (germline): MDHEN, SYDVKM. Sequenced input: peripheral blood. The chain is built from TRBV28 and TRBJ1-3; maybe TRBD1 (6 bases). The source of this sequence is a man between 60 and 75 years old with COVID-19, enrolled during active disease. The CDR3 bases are TGTGCCAGCAGTTCTTTGGACAGCCCTTATGGCTCTGGAAACACCATATATTTT. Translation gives CASSSLDSPYGSGNTIYF.